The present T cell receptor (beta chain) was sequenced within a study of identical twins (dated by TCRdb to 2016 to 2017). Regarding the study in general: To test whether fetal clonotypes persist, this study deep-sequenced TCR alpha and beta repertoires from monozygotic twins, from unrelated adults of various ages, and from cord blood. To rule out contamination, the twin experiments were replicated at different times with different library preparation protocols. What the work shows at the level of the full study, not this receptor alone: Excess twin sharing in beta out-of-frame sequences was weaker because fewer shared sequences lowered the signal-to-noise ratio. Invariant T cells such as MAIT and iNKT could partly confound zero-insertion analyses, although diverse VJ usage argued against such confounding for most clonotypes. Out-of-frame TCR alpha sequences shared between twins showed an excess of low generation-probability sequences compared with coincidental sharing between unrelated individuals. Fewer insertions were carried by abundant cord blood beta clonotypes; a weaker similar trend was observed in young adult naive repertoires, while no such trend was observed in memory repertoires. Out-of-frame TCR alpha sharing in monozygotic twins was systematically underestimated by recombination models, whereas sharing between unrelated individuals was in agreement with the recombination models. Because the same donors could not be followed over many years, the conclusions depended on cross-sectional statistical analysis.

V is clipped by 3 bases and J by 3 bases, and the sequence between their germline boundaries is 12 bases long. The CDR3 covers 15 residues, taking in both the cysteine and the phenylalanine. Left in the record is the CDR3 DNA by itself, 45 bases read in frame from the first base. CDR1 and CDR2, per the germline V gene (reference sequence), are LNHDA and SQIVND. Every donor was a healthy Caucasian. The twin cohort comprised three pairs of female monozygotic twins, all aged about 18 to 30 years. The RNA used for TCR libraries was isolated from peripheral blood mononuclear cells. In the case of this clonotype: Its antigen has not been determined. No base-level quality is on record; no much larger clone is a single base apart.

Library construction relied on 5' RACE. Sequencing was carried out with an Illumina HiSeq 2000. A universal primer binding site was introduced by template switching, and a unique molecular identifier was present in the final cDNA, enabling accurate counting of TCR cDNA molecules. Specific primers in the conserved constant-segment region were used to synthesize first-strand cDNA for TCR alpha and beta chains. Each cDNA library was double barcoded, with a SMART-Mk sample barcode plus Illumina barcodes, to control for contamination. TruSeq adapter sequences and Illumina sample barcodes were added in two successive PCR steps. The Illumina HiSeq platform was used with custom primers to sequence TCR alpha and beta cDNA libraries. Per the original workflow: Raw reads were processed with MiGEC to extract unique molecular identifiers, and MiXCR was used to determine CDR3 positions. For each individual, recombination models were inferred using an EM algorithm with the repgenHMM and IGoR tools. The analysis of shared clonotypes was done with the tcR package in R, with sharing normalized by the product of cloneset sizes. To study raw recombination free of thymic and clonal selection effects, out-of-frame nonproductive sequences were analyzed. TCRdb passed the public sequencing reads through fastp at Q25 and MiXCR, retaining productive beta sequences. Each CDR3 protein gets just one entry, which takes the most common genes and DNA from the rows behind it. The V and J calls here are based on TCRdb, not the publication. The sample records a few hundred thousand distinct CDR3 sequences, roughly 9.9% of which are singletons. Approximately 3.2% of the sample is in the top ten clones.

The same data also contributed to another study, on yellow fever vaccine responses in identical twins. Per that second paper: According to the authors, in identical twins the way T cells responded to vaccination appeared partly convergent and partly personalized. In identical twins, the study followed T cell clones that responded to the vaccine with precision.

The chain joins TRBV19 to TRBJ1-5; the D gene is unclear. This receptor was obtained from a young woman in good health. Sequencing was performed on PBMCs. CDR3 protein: CASSIRGQLNQPQHF. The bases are TGTGCCAGTAGTATTAGAGGCCAGCTCAATCAGCCCCAGCATTTT.